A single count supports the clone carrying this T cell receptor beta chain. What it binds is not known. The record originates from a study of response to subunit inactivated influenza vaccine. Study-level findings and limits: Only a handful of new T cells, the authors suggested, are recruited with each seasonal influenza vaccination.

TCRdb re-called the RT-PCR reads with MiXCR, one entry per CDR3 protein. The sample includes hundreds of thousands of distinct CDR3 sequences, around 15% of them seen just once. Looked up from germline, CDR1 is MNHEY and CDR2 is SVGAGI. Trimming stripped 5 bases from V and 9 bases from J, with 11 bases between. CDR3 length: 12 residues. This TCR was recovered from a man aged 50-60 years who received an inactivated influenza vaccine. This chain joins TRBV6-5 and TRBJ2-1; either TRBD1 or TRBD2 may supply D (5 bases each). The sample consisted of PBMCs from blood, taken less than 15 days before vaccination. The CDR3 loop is CASSNGTGEQFF. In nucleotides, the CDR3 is TGTGCCAGCAGTAACGGGACGGGTGAGCAGTTCTTC.